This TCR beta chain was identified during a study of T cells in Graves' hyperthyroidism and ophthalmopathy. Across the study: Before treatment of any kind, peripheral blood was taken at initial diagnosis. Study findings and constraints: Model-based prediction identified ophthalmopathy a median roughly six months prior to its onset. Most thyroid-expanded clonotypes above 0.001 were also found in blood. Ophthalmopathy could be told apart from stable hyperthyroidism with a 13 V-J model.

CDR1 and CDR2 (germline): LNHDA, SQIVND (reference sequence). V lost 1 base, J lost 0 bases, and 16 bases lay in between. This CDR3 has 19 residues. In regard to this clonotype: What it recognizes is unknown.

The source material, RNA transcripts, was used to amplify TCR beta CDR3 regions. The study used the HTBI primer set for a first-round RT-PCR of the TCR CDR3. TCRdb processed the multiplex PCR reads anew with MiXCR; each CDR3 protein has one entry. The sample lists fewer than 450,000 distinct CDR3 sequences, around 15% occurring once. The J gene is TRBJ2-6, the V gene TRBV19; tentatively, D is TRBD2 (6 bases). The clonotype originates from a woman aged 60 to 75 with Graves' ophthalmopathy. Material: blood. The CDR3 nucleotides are TGTGCCAGTAGTATAGGGAGGCGGGGAATCCCCTCTGGGGCCAACGTCCTGACTTTC. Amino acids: CASSIGRRGIPSGANVLTF.